The 19 T cell receptor beta chains in this list originate from one sample, sequenced in a study of tumor-infiltrating lymphocytes in oesophageal squamous cell carcinoma (TCRdb year 2016). Receptor amplification or capture employed PCR. Sequencer: Illumina HiSeq 2000. In-frame beta chains were kept once TCRdb had trimmed the public reads at Q25 with fastp and called clones with MiXCR. Each entry is one CDR3 protein sequence, shown with its most common DNA and genes. In all, the sample holds about 15,000 distinct CDR3 sequences, and roughly 54% of those were seen once. The ten most abundant clones make up roughly 35% of the sample. Source material: esophageal tumor tissue. These receptors were obtained from a female donor with esophageal squamous cell carcinoma.

The rearrangement uses TRBV7-2 and TRBJ1-1, with D unresolved. The DNA matches TRBJ2-3 better at its end, which makes the J call doubtful. Germline V gene sequence: CDR1 SGHTA, CDR2 FQGNSA. The CDR3 is 13 amino acids. CDR3 sequence reads: CASSLPQADTQYF. As DNA, the CDR3 is TGTGCCAGCAGCTTACCGCAAGCGGATACGCAGTATTTT.

In its sample, this clonotype ranks as medium-sized. The chain is built from TRBV6-1 and TRBJ2-5; TRBD2 aligns across 7 bases. J lost 4 bases, V lost 3 bases, and 2 bases had no gene match. Germline V gene sequence: CDR1 MNHNS, CDR2 SASEGT. This CDR3 has 13 amino acids. The CDR3 coding sequence is TGTGCCAGCAGTGATAGCGGGCGAGAGACCCAGTACTTC. Translating it yields CASSDSGRETQYF.

This clonotype showed up just a few times. This rearrangement joins TRBV7-3 to TRBJ2-3; D ambiguous. V was pared by 5 bases and J by 2 bases, with 11 bases between. This CDR3 is 14 amino acids long. Germline V CDR1 and CDR2: SGHTA, FQGTGA. CDR3 sequence: CASSRSKNTDTQYF. The CDR3 nucleotides read TGTGCCAGCAGCCGATCTAAGAACACAGATACGCAGTATTTT.

The chain combines TRBV6-2 or TRBV6-3 with TRBJ2-7; TRBD1 aligns across 9 bases. V dropped 4 bases and J dropped 4; count of bases not matched to a gene: 8. Germline V gene lookup returns CDR1 MNHEY and CDR2 SVGEGT. CDR3 length: 15 amino acids. The CDR3 coding sequence is TGTGCCAGCAGTTCCGGGGACAGGGCCCCTTACGAGCAGTACTTC. Protein: CASSSGDRAPYEQYF.

Judged by abundance, this clonotype is medium-sized (0.01 to 0.1%). This chain links TRBV24-1 with TRBJ2-5; 10 bases map to TRBD2. Germline V lookup: CDR1 KGHDR, CDR2 SFDVKD. V shed 5 bases, J shed 4 bases, and the junction held 6 bases outside the gene matches. The CDR3 sequence is 15 residues long. The CDR3 coding sequence is TGTGCCACCAGTGCACTAGCGGGGAGGGGAGAGACCCAGTACTTC. It specifies CATSALAGRGETQYF.

This clonotype turned up a few times. The genes are TRBV7-9 and TRBJ2-4, with 9 positions matching TRBD2. The J call could be wrong; TRBJ2-7 is a better fit for the DNA end. The CDR3 totals 14 residues. The germline V gene has CDR1 SEHNR and CDR2 FQNEAQ (reference sequence). CDR3 protein: CASSPGLADPEQYF. CDR3 nucleotides: TGTGCCAGCAGTCCGGGACTAGCCGATCCCGAGCAGTACTTC.

The table lists this clonotype with many counts. The chain combines TRBV28 with TRBJ1-4; unclear D gene. Germline V gene data show CDR1 as MDHEN and CDR2 as SYDVKM. The CDR3 totals 17 residues. Trimming took off 6 bases at V and 4 bases at J, with 21 bases between the two ends. CDR3 DNA sequence: TGTGCCAGCAGCCCCCCTTATGGCAGACGGGATAATGAAAAACTGTTTTTT. It encodes CASSPPYGRRDNEKLFF.

This clonotype was detected only a few times. The rearrangement joins TRBV6-1 to TRBJ2-1; D call uncertain. V was trimmed by 7 bases and J by 0 bases, leaving 13 bases between them. The germline V gene has CDR1 MNHNS and CDR2 SASEGT. The CDR3 loop spans 15 amino acids. The CDR3 nucleotides are TGTGCCAGCACTTCCCTCGCAGGCTCCTACAATGAGCAGTTCTTC. It encodes CASTSLAGSYNEQFF.

The chain employs TRBV28 and TRBJ2-6; D is unresolved. This CDR3 spans 14 amino acids. Germline V gene sequence: CDR1 MDHEN, CDR2 SYDVKM. V was trimmed by 8 bases and J by 2 bases, leaving 10 bases between them. The CDR3 coding sequence is TGTGCCAGCCTTCGTCCCACTGGGGCCAACGTCCTGACTTTC. This translates into CASLRPTGANVLTF.

This clonotype is large. The CDR3 DNA reads as TGCGCCAGCAGCTTGGCCGGCAATGAGCAGTTCTTC. This sequence encodes CASSLAGNEQFF. The chain is built from TRBV5-1 and TRBJ2-1; D gene uncertain. The CDR3 loop spans 12 amino acids. Trimming stripped 0 bases from V and 6 bases from J, with 4 bases between. Germline-derived CDR1 and CDR2 are SGHRS and YFSETQ.

Judged by abundance, this clonotype is medium-sized. The chain employs TRBV7-8 and TRBJ2-7, with TRBD2 matching over 10 bases. Unmatched junction bases numbered 9, after V lost 3 bases and J lost 4 bases. CDR1 is SGHVS, CDR2 FQNEAQ, per germline. The CDR3 spans 16 residues. Here the CDR3 reads CASSLVLAGEWYEQYF. The CDR3 bases are TGTGCCAGCAGCTTGGTTCTAGCGGGAGAGTGGTACGAGCAGTACTTC. The complete variable domain, with remaining parts taken from reference TRBV7-8 and TRBJ2-7, reads GAGVSQSPRYKVAKRGQDVALRCDPISGHVSLFWYQQALGQGPEFLTYFQNEAQLDKSGLPSDRFFAERPEGSVSTLKIQRTQQEDSAVYLCASSLVLAGEWYEQYFGPGTRLTVT.

V gene TRBV7-6 combines with J gene TRBJ1-1; 10 bases are shared with TRBD1. CDR1 is SGHVS and CDR2 is FNYEAQ in the germline V gene. The CDR3 is made up of 19 amino acids. V lost 5 bases and J lost 1; bases outside the gene matches: 16. In DNA form, the CDR3 reads TGTGCCAGCAGCCCCTCGGGACAGGGGATATGGGGGGCGAACACTGAAGCTTTCTTT. This gives the protein CASSPSGQGIWGANTEAFF.

V gene TRBV10-3 combines with J gene TRBJ2-1; no clear D. The J call may be faulty, since TRBJ2-7 better matches the DNA end. Germline V gene lookup returns CDR1 ENHRY and CDR2 SYGVKD. The CDR3 is 16 residues long. Here the CDR3 reads CAISELISGPSYEQYF. DNA of the CDR3: TGTGCCATCAGTGAGTTGATTTCAGGTCCCTCCTACGAGCAGTACTTC.

The chain employs TRBV7-9 and TRBJ1-1, with 8 nucleotides matching TRBD1. V was pared by 1 base and J by 3 bases, with 7 bases of the junction left unmatched. The germline V gene has CDR1 SEHNR and CDR2 FQNEAQ (reference sequence). The CDR3 extends over 16 amino acids. The CDR3 DNA reads TGTGCCAGCAGCTTAGGTGGACAGGGCCGATACACTGAAGCTTTCTTT. Protein product: CASSLGGQGRYTEAFF.

The genes are TRBV7-8 and TRBJ1-6; possible D gene TRBD1, 5 bases. The CDR3 runs to 18 residues. Trimming took off 0 bases at V and 0 bases at J, with 12 bases between the two ends. Per the germline V gene, CDR1 is SGHVS and CDR2 is FQNEAQ. CDR3 nucleotide sequence: TGTGCCAGCAGCTTAGCGATGTGGGGACGCTCCTATAATTCACCCCTCCACTTT. Its protein is CASSLAMWGRSYNSPLHF.

Comments on this clonotype: A junction end diverges from the germline sequence, so it may reflect a read error. CDR3 nucleotides: TGTGCTAGCAGCTCCCATCCTACGGGGACTGAGCAGTTCTTC. It is translated as CASSSHPTGTEQFF. The rearrangement links TRBV7-6 to TRBJ2-1; tentatively, D is TRBD1 or TRBD2 (5 bases each). The length of the CDR3 is 14 residues. Germline values: CDR1 SGHVS, CDR2 FNYEAQ.

The CDR3 protein is CATSGRGNEQFF. Here the CDR3 DNA reads TGTGCCACCAGTGGCCGGGGGAATGAGCAGTTCTTC. The chain employs TRBV24-1 and TRBJ2-7; perhaps TRBD2 as D (6 bases). The J call may be wrong; the DNA end is better matched by TRBJ2-1. Germline values: CDR1 KGHDR, CDR2 SFDVKD. CDR3 length: 12 residues.

Concerning this clonotype itself: The conserved phenylalanine or tryptophan is not found at the CDR3 terminus, so this likely reflects a read error. Because the CDR3's place on the DNA is in doubt, the DNA is left out and the CDR3 is given as listed by TCRdb. This chain uses TRBV7-3 with TRBJ2-3; TRBD2 was called by the table and not checked on the DNA. 19 amino acids form the CDR3, both terminal residues included. The germline V gene has CDR1 SGHTA and CDR2 FQGTGA. The CDR3 loop reads CASSKWTSGTTYNEQFFGP.

For this clonotype: Relative to the germline gene, one junction end is altered; a read error may explain this. The rearrangement joins TRBV7-2 to TRBJ2-4, with D possibly TRBD1 on 5 matching bases. There are 16 residues in the CDR3. Germline-derived CDR1 and CDR2 are SGHTA and FQGNSA. The DNA of the CDR3 is TGTGCCAGCAGCTTAGGCCCGACAGTTCGTAATTCACCCCTCCACTTC. It encodes CASSLGPTVRNSPLHF.